The next 20 T cell receptor beta chains were all read from a single sample in a study of lymphopenia after photon versus proton radiotherapy (dated by TCRdb to the late 2010s). Receptor amplification or capture employed the immunoSEQ multiplex PCR assay. TCRdb took this table from immuneACCESS and kept in-frame rearrangements with V and J called. Such tables lack part of the clones; where checked against another copy, unresolved V genes explain under half of the gap, and the rest is unexplained. The sample profile shows roughly 32,000 clones; 94% of them were found once. The ten largest clonotypes hold around 0.67% of the sample. Sequencing was performed on peripheral blood, taken from a patient treated with photon-based radiotherapy. These receptors originate from a woman aged 50 to 60 with cholangiocarcinoma.

This clone was counted a few times. The V call is TRBV19, the J call TRBJ1-5; TRBD1 might be the D (6 bases). The CDR3 is 14 residues long. CDR1 is LNHDA and CDR2 is SQIVND in the germline V gene (reference sequence). V shed 6 bases and J shed 6 bases, with 15 bases lying between them. DNA for the CDR3: TGTGCCAGTAGGACAGACTGGGGGGCTCAGCCCCAGCATTTT. The encoded protein is CASRTDWGAQPQHF.

A single count supports this clone. The V call is TRBV30, the J call TRBJ1-1, with 8 bases that match TRBD1. This CDR3 has 15 amino acids. With V trimmed by 7 bases and J by 0 bases, 10 bases remained unmatched. Per the germline V gene, CDR1 is GTSNPN and CDR2 is SVGIG (reference sequence). The CDR3 bases are TGTGCCTCCGCAAAAACGGGACAGGTGAACACTGAAGCTTTCTTT. This codes for CASAKTGQVNTEAFF.

The chain employs TRBV15 and TRBJ1-2, with D perhaps TRBD1 (6 bases). V was trimmed by 3 bases and J by 4 bases, leaving 15 bases between them. In germline, CDR1 is LNHNV, CDR2 YYDKDF (reference sequence). The CDR3 has 15 residues. The CDR3, as DNA: TGTGCCACCAGCAGGTCAACAGGGAGGGCCTATGGCTACACCTTC. Its translation is CATSRSTGRAYGYTF.

The V and J genes are TRBV4-3 and TRBJ2-3, with 8 bases matching TRBD2. This CDR3 has 16 residues. Losses at the gene ends were 0 bases for V and 2 bases for J; bases not matched to a gene: 4. The germline V gene encodes CDR1 LGHNA and CDR2 YSLEER. The CDR3 spells CASSQDPGGPTDTQYF. CDR3 DNA sequence: TGCGCCAGCAGCCAAGATCCGGGGGGGCCCACAGATACGCAGTATTTT.

The V call is TRBV18, the J call TRBJ2-1; 11 bases fit TRBD1. The CDR3 extends over 17 amino acids. Per the germline V gene, CDR1 is KGHSH and CDR2 is LQKENI. Unmatched junction bases numbered 10, after V lost 1 base and J lost 8 bases. This chain's CDR3 is CASSPLKTGQGVYEQFF. As DNA, the CDR3 is TGTGCCAGCTCACCACTCAAAACGGGACAGGGGGTCTATGAGCAGTTCTTC.

The chain has TRBV7-2 and TRBJ1-5; possible D gene TRBD1, 5 bases. Germline-derived CDR1 and CDR2 are SGHTA and FQGNSA. V was clipped by 4 bases and J by 4 bases, with 14 bases between them. The CDR3 contains 15 residues. The CDR3 region has the DNA TGTGCCAGCAGCTGGGCCCGGGACCCAAATCAGCCCCAGCATTTT. Translating it yields CASSWARDPNQPQHF.

V usage is TRBV11-2 and J usage is TRBJ1-6, with D unclear. Deletions cut 8 bases from V and 5 bases from J, with 4 bases between. Germline loops: CDR1 SGHAT, CDR2 FQNNGV. CDR3 length equals 11 residues. CDR3 sequence (DNA): TGTGCCAGCGGAAATAATTCACCCCTCCACTTT. Residues: CASGNNSPLHF.

This chain connects TRBV11-2 to TRBJ2-7, with TRBD1 matching over 8 bases. The CDR3 consists of 14 residues. The germline gives CDR1 SGHAT, CDR2 FQNNGV. Trimming at V came to 1 base and at J to 4 bases, leaving 3 bases not matched to a gene. CDR3 amino acids: CASSLGQGLYEQYF. The CDR3 region has the DNA TGTGCCAGCAGCTTAGGACAGGGGTTGTACGAGCAGTACTTC. Filled out from reference TRBV11-2 and TRBJ2-7, the complete variable domain reads EAGVAQSPRYKIIEKRQSVAFWCNPISGHATLYWYQQILGQGPKLLIQFQNNGVVDDSQLPKDRFSAERLKGVDSTLKIQPAKLEDSAVYLCASSLGQGLYEQYFGPGTRLTVT.

This chain joins TRBV5-1 and TRBJ2-2; D not certain. The CDR3 loop spans 15 amino acids. Germline V CDR1 and CDR2: SGHRS, YFSETQ. The V end was cut by 2 bases, the J end by 4 bases, with 12 bases between. The CDR3 spells CASSLDNPGTGELFF. The CDR3 nucleotides are TGCGCCAGCAGCTTAGACAACCCAGGCACCGGGGAGCTGTTTTTT.

The chain recombines TRBV7-2 with TRBJ2-4, with D possibly TRBD1 on 6 matching bases. V was trimmed by 2 bases and J by 9 bases, leaving 11 bases between them. CDR1 and CDR2 (germline): SGHTA, FQGNSA. The CDR3 runs to 13 residues. For the CDR3, the DNA is TGTGCCAGCAGCTTATCCCAGGGGAGCATTCAGTACTTC. It yields the protein CASSLSQGSIQYF.

This clone was counted between two and nine times. The chain joins TRBV5-6 to TRBJ2-5; no definite D call. V lost 5 bases and J lost 7, with 21 bases in between. CDR1 SGHDT and CDR2 YYEEEE come from the germline V gene. The CDR3 is 15 amino acids. CDR3 in amino acids: CASSNPFVTLGTQYF. The CDR3 bases are TGTGCCAGCAGTAACCCGTTCGTAACTCTAGGGACCCAGTACTTC.

V is TRBV7-9 and J is TRBJ2-7; D may be TRBD2 (6 bases). Trimming left V 1 base short and J 6 bases short, with 13 bases between. The germline gives CDR1 SEHNR, CDR2 FQNEAQ (reference sequence). The CDR3 runs 14 residues. The CDR3 sequence: CASSLDFAGLEQYF. CDR3 bases: TGTGCCAGCAGCTTAGACTTTGCGGGGCTCGAGCAGTACTTC.

The rearrangement links TRBV9 to TRBJ2-2; 8 bases are a match to TRBD1. The germline V gene encodes CDR1 SGDLS and CDR2 YYNGEE. V was pared by 4 bases and J by 4 bases, with 12 bases of the junction left unmatched. This CDR3 region has 17 residues. The CDR3, as DNA: TGTGCCAGCAGCTGGTCCGGACAGGGTTCCGGCACCGGGGAGCTGTTTTTT. It is translated as CASSWSGQGSGTGELFF.

The chain combines TRBV6-5 with TRBJ1-5, with a tentative D call TRBD1 (5 bases). This CDR3 is built from 13 residues. Trimming pared 4 bases from V and 5 bases from J, leaving 9 bases between. Germline lookup yields CDR1 MNHEY and CDR2 SVGAGI. The CDR3 DNA reads as TGTGCCAGCAGTTCTCAGGGTGATCAGCCCCAGCATTTT. Amino acid sequence: CASSSQGDQPQHF.

The V call is TRBV7-9, the J call TRBJ2-3; D is unclear. Trimming stripped 4 bases from V and 2 bases from J, with 1 base between. This CDR3 contains 11 residues. The germline CDR1 and CDR2 sequences are SEHNR and FQNEAQ (reference sequence). CDR3 loop: CASSSTDTQYF. Here the CDR3 DNA reads TGTGCCAGCAGCTCCACAGATACGCAGTATTTT.

The chain is built from TRBV19 and TRBJ1-6; possibly TRBD1 for D (5 bases). V was clipped by 6 bases and J by 5 bases, with 11 bases between them. The germline CDR1 and CDR2 sequences are LNHDA and SQIVND (reference sequence). The CDR3 has 14 amino acids. In nucleotides, the CDR3 is TGTGCCAGTAGCCGGGACGTACATAATTCACCCCTCCACTTT. It is translated as CASSRDVHNSPLHF.

The chain couples TRBV11-2 to TRBJ1-1; D remains ambiguous. Trimming left V 6 bases short and J 6 bases short, with 17 bases between. The CDR3 consists of 14 residues. Germline assignment: CDR1 SGHAT and CDR2 FQNNGV. CDR3 sequence: CASRWERSRAEAFF. The CDR3 DNA sequence: TGTGCCAGCAGATGGGAGAGGTCAAGGGCTGAAGCTTTCTTT. Full variable domain (remainder filled in from reference TRBV11-2 and TRBJ1-1): EAGVAQSPRYKIIEKRQSVAFWCNPISGHATLYWYQQILGQGPKLLIQFQNNGVVDDSQLPKDRFSAERLKGVDSTLKIQPAKLEDSAVYLCASRWERSRAEAFFGQGTRLTVV.

The chain is built from TRBV5-1 and TRBJ2-7, with TRBD1 matching 7 bases. Germline lookup yields CDR1 SGHRS and CDR2 YFSETQ. V was pared by 6 bases and J by 2 bases, with 5 bases of the junction left unmatched. There are 13 residues in the CDR3. CDR3 sequence (DNA): TGCGCCAGCACGAGGGACAGTACCTACGAGCAGTACTTC. Translating it yields CASTRDSTYEQYF.

The V call is TRBV6-6, the J call TRBJ1-2; 8 nucleotides align to TRBD1. The germline gives CDR1 MNHNY, CDR2 SVGAGI (reference sequence). The CDR3 is 11 amino acids. Trimming cost V 6 bases and J 10 bases; bases outside gene matches: 4. This CDR3 is CASSNRGIYTF. The CDR3 nucleotides read TGTGCCAGCAGCAACAGGGGGATCTACACCTTC.

The V and J genes are TRBV10-3 and TRBJ1-1; D possibly corresponds to TRBD1 (6 bases). CDR3 length: 13 amino acids. Between the trimmed V and J ends, which lost 11 bases and 1 base, there was a span of 14 bases. Looked up from germline, CDR1 is ENHRY and CDR2 is SYGVKD. CDR3 bases: TGTGCCTCCCAGGGGAGTCAGAACACTGAAGCTTTCTTT. This codes for CASQGSQNTEAFF.